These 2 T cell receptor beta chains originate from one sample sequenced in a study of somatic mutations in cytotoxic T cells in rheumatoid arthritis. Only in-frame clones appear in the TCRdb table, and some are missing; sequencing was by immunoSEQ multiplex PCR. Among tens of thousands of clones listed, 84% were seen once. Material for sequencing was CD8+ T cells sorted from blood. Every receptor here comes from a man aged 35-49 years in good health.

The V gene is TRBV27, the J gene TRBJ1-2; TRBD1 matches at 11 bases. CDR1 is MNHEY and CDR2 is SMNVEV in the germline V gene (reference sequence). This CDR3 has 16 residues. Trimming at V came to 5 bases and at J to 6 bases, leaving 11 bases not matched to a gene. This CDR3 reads CASSPMPGQGGNGYTF. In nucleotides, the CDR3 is TGTGCCAGCAGTCCGATGCCGGGACAGGGGGGAAATGGCTACACCTTC.

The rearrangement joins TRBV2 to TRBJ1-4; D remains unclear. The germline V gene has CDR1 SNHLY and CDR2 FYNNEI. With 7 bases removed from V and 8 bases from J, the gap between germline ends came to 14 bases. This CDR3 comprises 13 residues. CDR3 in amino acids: CASMVSWVEKLFF. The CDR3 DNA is TGTGCCAGCATGGTGTCGTGGGTCGAAAAACTGTTTTTT.